This T cell receptor beta chain emerged from a study of shared clonotypes between healthy human individuals. Study summary: The study used three CD4 naive, three CD4 memory, two CD8 naive and one CD8 memory plate per donor. Findings and caveats of the study: Researchers sampled only blood; tissue repertoires likely differ.

The table lists this clone with many counts. Antigen: not known. The assay ran at deep level. Some clones are missing from TCRdb's copy, which holds only in-frame ones; the method was immunoSEQ multiplex PCR. The data contain some 1 million clones, roughly 70% of them singletons. This TCR was sampled from a man aged 18 to 30 in good health. Sequenced: memory CD4+ T cells sorted from blood. Subset denoted: CD45RA-negative fraction.

CDR3 loop: CASSGNEETQYF. The CDR3 DNA is TGTGCCAGCAGTGGCAACGAGGAGACCCAGTACTTC. The chain uses TRBV6-5 and TRBJ2-5; no definite D call. Germline CDR1 MNHEY, CDR2 SVGAGI. The CDR3 runs to 12 residues. V dropped 5 bases and J dropped 5 bases, with 9 bases sitting between them.